The 10 T cell receptor beta chains presented below share a single source sample, sequenced in a study of regulatory T cells in long-lasting Graves disease. Researchers made TCR beta libraries by using iRepertoire HTBI primers and running Arm-PCR on CDR3 regions. Each CDR3 protein is one row after TCRdb ran MiXCR on the multiplex PCR reads. In the table there are around 250,000 distinct CDR3 sequences, around 20% of which are singletons. Time point indicated: newly diagnosed GD, antithyroid drugs for less than 3 months. TCR sequences were obtained from RNA taken from PBMCs. The sample here was peripheral blood mononuclear cells (PBMCs), taken at new diagnosis, from a patient treated with antithyroid drugs. These TCRs come from a female donor with Graves disease.

This clonotype was counted many times. The V and J genes are TRBV5-5 and TRBJ1-6; D remains ambiguous. CDR3 length equals 15 residues. V was pared by 2 bases and J by 8 bases, with 14 bases between. Germline CDR1 is SGHKS and CDR2 is YYEKEE (reference sequence). The CDR3 reads CASSLAPGVDSPLHF. CDR3 DNA sequence: TGTGCCAGCAGCTTAGCTCCGGGAGTGGATTCACCCCTCCACTTT.

The J gene is TRBJ2-2, the V gene TRBV4-1, with D possibly TRBD1 on 6 matching bases. V gave up 1 base and J gave up 0 bases, with 24 bases separating them. From germline, CDR1 is MGHRA and CDR2 YSYEKL. This CDR3 is built from 21 residues. This CDR3 is CASSQVAPGQSYGANTGELFF. The DNA for the CDR3 is TGCGCCAGCAGCCAAGTCGCACCGGGACAATCGTATGGCGCGAACACCGGGGAGCTGTTTTTT.

This clonotype occurred many times. The V and J genes are TRBV27 and TRBJ1-2, with 7 bases that match TRBD1. V lost 5 bases, J lost 2 bases, and 8 bases stayed unmatched. This CDR3 has 15 amino acids. Germline assignment: CDR1 MNHEY and CDR2 SMNVEV (reference sequence). The CDR3 here is CASSDLGQANYGYTF. The CDR3 DNA reads TGTGCCAGCAGTGACCTTGGACAGGCCAACTATGGCTACACCTTC.

This clonotype was observed many times. This rearrangement joins TRBV20-1 to TRBJ2-7, with 8 bases lining up with TRBD2. Germline trimming cut 3 bases from V and 3 bases from J; bases unmatched to any gene: 10. There are 15 residues in the CDR3. Germline V gives CDR1 DFQATT, CDR2 SNEGSKA (reference sequence). CDR3 in amino acids: CSASHGRVPDYEQYF. CDR3 DNA: TGCAGTGCTAGTCACGGGAGGGTCCCGGACTACGAGCAGTACTTC.

This clonotype was observed a handful of times. The chain combines TRBV24-1 with TRBJ2-5, with 11 positions matching TRBD2. The germline V gene encodes CDR1 KGHDR and CDR2 SFDVKD. V shed 2 bases and J 5 bases; nucleotides not matched to a gene: 9. The CDR3 runs 17 residues. The CDR3 DNA follows: TGTGCCACCAGTGATTCGGGGATAGCGGGAGGGTCGGAGACCCAGTACTTC. Protein product: CATSDSGIAGGSETQYF.

This clonotype occurred many times. The V gene is TRBV28, the J gene TRBJ2-7, with 7 bases identical to TRBD1. CDR1 MDHEN and CDR2 SYDVKM come from the germline V gene. Trimming cost V 5 bases and J 5 bases; bases outside gene matches: 15. CDR3 length equals 16 residues. This CDR3 reads CASSRADRVVVHEQYF. The CDR3 nucleotides are TGTGCCAGCAGTCGAGCCGACAGGGTAGTTGTCCACGAGCAGTACTTC.

This clonotype has more than one count but fewer than ten. CDR3 nucleotides: TGCAGTGCTAGAGGAGGTAGCGGAGAGGGGTACAATGAGCAGTTCTTC. Translation gives CSARGGSGEGYNEQFF. V usage is TRBV20-1 and J usage is TRBJ2-1; D might be TRBD2 (6 bases). The V gene lost 1 base and the J gene lost 4 bases, with 17 bases spanning the gap. The germline V gene has CDR1 DFQATT and CDR2 SNEGSKA (reference sequence). The length of the CDR3 is 16 residues.

This clonotype came up many times. The chain employs TRBV7-2 and TRBJ1-1, with D tentatively TRBD1 (6 bases). Germline lookup yields CDR1 SGHTA and CDR2 FQGNSA. There are 15 residues in the CDR3. V was trimmed by 5 bases and J by 1 base, leaving 14 bases between them. CDR3 amino acids: CASSPQRGRNTEAFF. CDR3 nucleotide sequence: TGTGCCAGCAGCCCACAAAGGGGGAGGAACACTGAAGCTTTCTTT.

This clonotype was counted many times. The chain recombines TRBV2 with TRBJ1-1; D may be TRBD1 (6 bases). The germline V gene has CDR1 SNHLY and CDR2 FYNNEI. The germline V and J ends were trimmed by 6 bases and 7 bases, with 18 bases remaining between them. CDR3 length equals 14 residues. CDR3: CASRDSRVFGEAFF. The CDR3 DNA reads TGTGCCAGCAGGGACAGCAGGGTATTCGGTGAAGCTTTCTTT. Full variable domain (rest looked up from reference TRBV2 and TRBJ1-1): EPEVTQTPSHQVTQMGQEVILRCVPISNHLYFYWYRQILGQKVEFLVSFYNNEISEKSEIFDDQFSVERPDGSNFTLKIRSTKLEDSAMYFCASRDSRVFGEAFFGQGTRLTVV.

This clonotype was counted ten times or more. The chain employs TRBV15 and TRBJ1-3, with D maybe TRBD1 (5 bases). Per germline, CDR1 LNHNV and CDR2 YYDKDF (reference sequence). CDR3 length: 13 amino acids. V was cut by 8 bases and J by 4 bases, with 12 bases left in between. DNA of the CDR3: TGTGCCACCGCCAAGGGGAGAGGAAACACCATATATTTT. Translated, it gives CATAKGRGNTIYF.